These 15 T cell receptor beta chains share one sample of origin, sequenced in a study of a mutant IDH1 vaccine in newly diagnosed glioma. Time point given: week 47, end of study. Every vaccine dose comprised 300 ug of mutant IDH1 20-mer peptide plus topical imiquimod. The table came from immunoSEQ multiplex PCR; TCRdb's copy has only in-frame clones and leaves some out. The repertoire holds 45,000 to 65,000 clones, with approximately 64% as singletons. Antigens of these TCRs are unknown. Sequenced material: peripheral blood mononuclear cells (PBMCs), taken from a glioma patient whose treatment included an IDH1 peptide vaccine. These receptors were collected from a man aged 40-55 years with glioma. Some clones in this sample may be carry-over from other donors' samples.

J is TRBJ1-1 and V is TRBV9; D unresolved. The V end lost 0 bases, the J end lost 4 bases, and 10 bases lay between the germline ends. Germline-derived CDR1 and CDR2 are SGDLS and YYNGEE. The CDR3 length is 14 residues. The CDR3 sequence is CASSVAGLSTEAFF. Here the CDR3 DNA reads TGTGCCAGCAGCGTAGCCGGCTTAAGCACTGAAGCTTTCTTT.

This chain joins TRBV10-1 and TRBJ2-7; 8 bases are shared with TRBD1. The germline CDR1 and CDR2 sequences are WNHNN and SYGVQD (reference sequence). The CDR3 has 14 residues. J was trimmed by 0 bases and V by 6 bases; bases with no gene match: 4. CDR3 sequence reads: CASSQDRDSYEQYF. The CDR3 coding sequence is TGCGCCAGCAGCCAGGACAGGGACTCCTACGAGCAGTACTTC.

This clone appeared a single time. The J gene is TRBJ2-1, the V gene TRBV10-3, with D possibly TRBD2 on 5 matching bases. CDR3 size: 15 residues. Germline CDR1 is ENHRY and CDR2 is SYGVKD. Trimming pared 11 bases from V and 0 bases from J, leaving 17 bases between. CDR3: CASGRPGDSYNEQFF. DNA for the CDR3: TGTGCCTCCGGACGACCCGGGGACTCCTACAATGAGCAGTTCTTC.

This clone was observed a handful of times. The rearrangement joins TRBV19 to TRBJ2-1; 8 bases map to TRBD2. The CDR3 spans 14 residues. After removal of 5 bases from V and 9 bases from J, the junction contained 9 bases not matched to a gene. The germline CDR1 and CDR2 sequences are LNHDA and SQIVND (reference sequence). This chain's CDR3 is CASSPRYGGGEQFF. CDR3 DNA sequence: TGTGCCAGTAGTCCACGCTACGGGGGGGGTGAGCAGTTCTTC.

The CDR3 spells CASSPYPTGLIGSPLHF. The DNA of the CDR3 is TGCGCCAGCAGCCCTTATCCGACAGGGTTGATTGGTTCACCCCTCCACTTT. The chain carries TRBV4-1 and TRBJ1-6, with 7 bases that match TRBD1. Germline V gives CDR1 MGHRA, CDR2 YSYEKL. Losses at the gene ends were 4 bases for V and 9 bases for J; bases not matched to a gene: 15. The CDR3 loop spans 17 amino acids.

V and J are TRBV7-2 and TRBJ1-1, with 8 bases lining up with TRBD1. From germline, CDR1 is SGHTA and CDR2 FQGNSA. The CDR3 is 14 residues long. The ends lost 3 bases at V and 5 bases at J; junction bases unmatched: 5. This chain's CDR3 is CASSFGQGGTEAFF. The CDR3 region has the DNA TGTGCCAGCAGCTTCGGACAGGGTGGAACTGAAGCTTTCTTT.

The chain uses TRBV6-1 and TRBJ1-1, with D uncertain. The CDR3 runs to 12 residues. Trimming took off 4 bases at V and 3 bases at J, with 6 bases between the two ends. Germline V CDR1 and CDR2: MNHNS, SASEGT. CDR3 region: CASSGVYTEAFF. The CDR3 DNA reads TGTGCCAGCAGTGGGGTATACACTGAAGCTTTCTTT.

The CDR3 coding sequence is TGTGCCAGCAGCTTAGGTTGGGTGGCCATAACTGACCAAGAGACCCAGTACTTC. Translating gives CASSLGWVAITDQETQYF. The chain has TRBV7-9 and TRBJ2-5; D ambiguous. The CDR3 extends over 18 amino acids. Deletions cut 1 base from V and 0 bases from J, with 18 bases between. The germline V gene encodes CDR1 SEHNR and CDR2 FQNEAQ (reference sequence).

The rearrangement links TRBV18 to TRBJ1-1; possibly TRBD1 for D (5 bases). V was clipped by 5 bases and J by 1 base, with 8 bases between them. The germline CDR1 and CDR2 sequences are KGHSH and LQKENI. The CDR3 is made up of 13 amino acids. The CDR3 loop is CASSLTENTEAFF. Here the CDR3 DNA reads TGTGCCAGCTCATTGACAGAGAACACTGAAGCTTTCTTT. The full variable domain, rest sourced from reference TRBV18 and TRBJ1-1, is NAGVMQNPRHLVRRRGQEARLRCSPMKGHSHVYWYRQLPEEGLKFMVYLQKENIIDESGMPKERFSAEFPKEGPSILRIQQVVRGDSAAYFCASSLTENTEAFFGQGTRLTVV.

V usage is TRBV29-1 and J usage is TRBJ1-2; D gene uncertain. V lost 7 bases to trimming and J lost 3 bases, with 9 bases between them. CDR3 length equals 11 residues. Germline V lookup: CDR1 SQVTM, CDR2 ANQGSEA. CDR3 residues: CSGVGYYGYTF. CDR3 nucleotides: TGCAGCGGGGTAGGGTACTATGGCTACACCTTC.

This clone appeared a few times. The chain has TRBV2 and TRBJ1-4; D uncertain. The CDR3 contains 13 residues. CDR1 and CDR2 from the germline V gene are SNHLY and FYNNEI. Trimming left V 6 bases short and J 8 bases short, with 13 bases between. CDR3 in DNA: TGTGCCAGCAGCAGCGCCCAAGGGGAAAAACTGTTTTTT. This sequence encodes CASSSAQGEKLFF.

This clone was detected a few times. The V gene is TRBV30, the J gene TRBJ1-6, with D perhaps TRBD1 (5 bases). The V gene lost 2 bases and the J gene lost 5 bases, with 10 bases spanning the gap. Germline V gives CDR1 GTSNPN, CDR2 SVGIG (reference sequence). The CDR3 has 14 residues. The CDR3 spells CAWSPGTNNSPLHF. CDR3 nucleotide sequence: TGTGCCTGGAGTCCCGGGACGAATAATTCACCCCTCCACTTT.

The V gene is TRBV6-1, the J gene TRBJ1-5; 7 bases fit TRBD1. This CDR3 is 15 amino acids long. Germline CDR1 and CDR2: MNHNS and SASEGT. V dropped 4 bases and J dropped 5; count of bases not matched to a gene: 8. DNA of the CDR3: TGTGCCAGCAGTGGACCCCGGGACAGTCATCAGCCCCAGCATTTT. As protein: CASSGPRDSHQPQHF.

There are a few counts of this clone. This chain uses TRBV4-1 with TRBJ1-1, with 9 bases that match TRBD1. After removal of 3 bases from V and 5 bases from J, the junction contained 10 bases not matched to a gene. CDR3 length: 16 residues. Per germline, CDR1 MGHRA and CDR2 YSYEKL. CDR3 coding DNA: TGCGCCAGCAGCCACGCGGGACAGGGAGGATCGACTGAAGCTTTCTTT. Protein sequence: CASSHAGQGGSTEAFF.

V gene TRBV5-6 combines with J gene TRBJ1-1; D ambiguous. This CDR3 spans 11 amino acids. V shed 2 bases and J shed 7 bases, with 6 bases lying between them. Germline V gene sequence: CDR1 SGHDT, CDR2 YYEEEE. The CDR3 coding sequence is TGTGCCAGCAGCTTTAGCAGTGAAGCTTTCTTT. Translating gives CASSFSSEAFF.